Shown below are 9 T cell receptor beta chains from a single sample sequenced in a study of patients and donors after allogeneic stem cell transplantation. TCRdb independently ran MiXCR on the RT-PCR reads; one entry per CDR3 protein. The repertoire holds some 2,300 distinct CDR3 sequences, with about 7.7% as singletons. The sequencing sample was made of blood, either unsorted or a sorted T cell fraction (not recorded which). The receptors shown here come from a human donor who was either an allogeneic HSCT recipient or a stem cell or donor lymphocyte infusion donor (not recorded which). It is not recorded whose cells these are; they may come from a transplant donor.

By share of the sample, this clonotype is medium-sized. The V and J genes are TRBV29-1 and TRBJ2-3; unclear D gene. V was cut by 7 bases and J by 0 bases, with 11 bases left in between. This CDR3 is built from 13 residues. The germline gives CDR1 SQVTM, CDR2 ANQGSEA. The CDR3 bases are TGCAGCGCAGACGGCTCTAGCACAGATACGCAGTATTTT. Translation gives CSADGSSTDTQYF.

By share, this clonotype ranks as medium-sized. The chain couples TRBV3-1 to TRBJ2-1; TRBD1 matches 7 bases. In germline, CDR1 is LGHDT, CDR2 YNNKEL (reference sequence). CDR3 length equals 16 residues. V was clipped by 3 bases and J by 6 bases; unmatched bases: 11. CDR3 sequence reads: CASSHLGQGERNEQFF. The CDR3 nucleotides are TGTGCCAGCAGCCACTTAGGCCAGGGGGAACGCAATGAGCAGTTCTTC.

This clonotype has more than one count but fewer than ten. This sequence joins TRBV5-6 and TRBJ2-1; TRBD2 matches at 7 bases. The CDR3 runs to 15 residues. V trimming: 1 base; J trimming: 5 bases; junction bases outside the gene matches: 6. The germline gives CDR1 SGHDT, CDR2 YYEEEE. In DNA form, the CDR3 reads TGTGCCAGCAGCTTGCGGCTAGCGGTTAACAATGAGCAGTTCTTC. It is translated as CASSLRLAVNNEQFF.

J is TRBJ2-3 and V is TRBV7-2, with D maybe TRBD2 (5 bases). This CDR3 spans 14 amino acids. Germline V lookup: CDR1 SGHTA, CDR2 FQGNSA. Trimming took off 4 bases at V and 4 bases at J, with 12 bases between the two ends. The CDR3: CASSYSRSADTQYF. CDR3 in DNA: TGTGCCAGCAGCTACAGTCGTAGCGCAGATACGCAGTATTTT.

This clonotype is medium-sized (0.01 to 0.1%). The V call is TRBV6-4, the J call TRBJ2-1; the D is unclear. CDR3 size: 15 residues. Germline V gives CDR1 MRHNA, CDR2 SNTAGT. V was shortened by 5 bases and J by 2 bases, with 13 bases between the two germline ends. DNA of the CDR3: TGTGCCAGCAGTCAGGCGGCGGAGCCCTACAATGAGCAGTTCTTC. Its protein product is CASSQAAEPYNEQFF.

The chain combines TRBV11-2 with TRBJ2-3; no firm D call. The V end lost 5 bases, the J end lost 0 bases, and 3 bases lay between the germline ends. The germline V gene encodes CDR1 SGHAT and CDR2 FQNNGV. This CDR3 is built from 12 residues. CDR3 amino acids: CASSQSTDTQYF. The CDR3 DNA reads TGTGCCAGCAGCCAAAGCACAGATACGCAGTATTTT.

DNA of the CDR3: TGCAGTGCTACGGGGGGCTCCTACGAGCAGTACTTC. Translating gives CSATGGSYEQYF. This chain uses TRBV20-1 with TRBJ2-7; 7 nucleotides align to TRBD2. The J segment lost 0 bases and the V segment lost 4 bases, leaving 0 bases of the junction unmatched. The CDR3 extends over 12 amino acids. Looked up from germline, CDR1 is DFQATT and CDR2 is SNEGSKA (reference sequence).

A single count supports this clonotype. The chain joins TRBV7-3 to TRBJ2-5; D possibly corresponds to TRBD1 (6 bases). The CDR3 loop spans 14 amino acids. V was clipped by 4 bases and J by 7 bases, with 16 bases between them. Germline V CDR1 and CDR2: SGHTA, FQGTGA. In nucleotides, the CDR3 is TGTGCCAGCAGCTCAACAGGGCAGAGTGGGACCCAGTACTTC. It codes for CASSSTGQSGTQYF.

This clonotype has just a few counts. The chain recombines TRBV12-3 or TRBV12-4 with TRBJ2-7; D call uncertain. V gave up 6 bases and J gave up 0 bases, with 6 bases separating them. The CDR3 has 12 amino acids. The CDR3 DNA is TGTGCCAGCAGCCCAACCTCCTACGAGCAGTACTTC. Translating it yields CASSPTSYEQYF.